Listed below are T cell receptor beta chains from one sample, sequenced in a study of cytomegalovirus exposure and HLA in healthy donors. Repertoires were generated with immunoSEQ multiplex PCR, while TCRdb's copy carries only in-frame clones and drops some. The data show some 140,000 clones, with 70% to 80% seen just once and 2% to 2.5% held by the top ten. Sequencing was performed on PBMCs. These receptor sequences come from a man aged 25 to 40 in good health and CMV-seronegative. Both conserved end residues are part of each CDR3. Each record gives: D gene, clone size, V gene, J gene, CDR3 DNA, CDR3 protein. The D gene is left open where the match is weak. Part of the rows lack a size; the others show once, few, many or a class for expanded clones.

D: TRBD1; size: .; V: TRBV9; J: TRBJ1-5; DNA: TGTGCCAGCGGTACAGGGGGGAATCAGCCCCAGCATTTT; CDR3: CASGTGGNQPQHF
D: .; size: .; V: TRBV5-1; J: TRBJ2-3; DNA: TGCGCCAGCATGAGCAGGCCGATTACAGATACGCAGTATTTT; CDR3: CASMSRPITDTQYF
D: TRBD2; size: .; V: TRBV5-1; J: TRBJ2-3; DNA: TGCGCCAGCAGCTCCGGGCCGGGAGGAGATACGCAGTATTTT; CDR3: CASSSGPGGDTQYF
D: TRBD1; size: .; V: TRBV7-2; J: TRBJ1-5; DNA: TGTGCCAGCAGCCCCCGGGACAGCTACAATCAGCCCCAGCATTTT; CDR3: CASSPRDSYNQPQHF
D: .; size: .; V: TRBV7-2; J: TRBJ1-5; DNA: TGTGCCAGCAGCTTAAGAGGCAATCAGCCCCAGCATTTT; CDR3: CASSLRGNQPQHF
D: .; size: .; V: TRBV20-1; J: TRBJ2-1; DNA: TGCAGTGCTCCGATAGAAGAGCAGTTCTTC; CDR3: CSAPIEEQFF
D: TRBD1; size: .; V: TRBV19; J: TRBJ2-1; DNA: TGTGCCAGTACCCCTCCGACAGGGCATGAGCAGTTCTTC; CDR3: CASTPPTGHEQFF
D: .; size: .; V: TRBV18; J: TRBJ1-1; DNA: TGTGCCAGCTCACGACAGGTTCAGAGCACTGAAGCTTTCTTT; CDR3: CASSRQVQSTEAFF
D: .; size: .; V: TRBV21-1; J: TRBJ2-7; DNA: TGTGCCAGCAGCAAATCGTTAGGGGGCTACGAGCAGTACTTC; CDR3: CASSKSLGGYEQYF
D: TRBD2; size: .; V: TRBV4-2; J: TRBJ2-5; DNA: TGTGCCAGCAGCCAAACGACTAGCGGGAGTGGGGAGACCCAGTACTTC; CDR3: CASSQTTSGSGETQYF
D: .; size: .; V: TRBV27; J: TRBJ2-1; DNA: TGTGCCAGCACTACGATCGACAGCCCCTCCTACAATGAGCAGTTCTTC; CDR3: CASTTIDSPSYNEQFF
D: .; size: .; V: TRBV30; J: TRBJ2-2; DNA: TGTGCCTGGAGTGTAGGGGCACCCGGGGAGCTGTTTTTT; CDR3: CAWSVGAPGELFF
D: TRBD2; size: once; V: TRBV7-2; J: TRBJ2-3; DNA: TGTGCCAGCAGCTTTACAGCGGGAGGGCCCTCGGATACGCAGTATTTT; CDR3: CASSFTAGGPSDTQYF
D: .; size: .; V: TRBV19; J: TRBJ2-7; DNA: TGTGCCAGTAGTATAGGAACAGGGTCGTTCGACGAGCAGTACTTC; CDR3: CASSIGTGSFDEQYF
D: .; size: .; V: TRBV7-9; J: TRBJ2-1; DNA: TGTGCCAGCAGCTCGATAACCATCAGTGGGAGACCCTACAATGAGCAGTTCTTC; CDR3: CASSSITISGRPYNEQFF
D: TRBD1; size: few; V: TRBV28; J: TRBJ1-5; DNA: TGTGCCAGCAGTCCTCCTGACAGGGGCCAGCCCCAGCATTTT; CDR3: CASSPPDRGQPQHF
D: TRBD1; size: .; V: TRBV19; J: TRBJ2-7; DNA: TGTGCCAGTAGCAGGCGGGGACAGGGGGCCGGCGAGCAGTACTTC; CDR3: CASSRRGQGAGEQYF
D: .; size: once; V: TRBV11-2; J: TRBJ1-1; DNA: TGTGCCAGCAGCGGCGGGGGAGACACTGAAGCTTTCTTT; CDR3: CASSGGGDTEAFF
D: .; size: .; V: TRBV4-1; J: TRBJ2-2; DNA: TGCGCCAGCAGCCAAGCTGGGAGCGGGTGGACCGGGGAGCTGTTTTTT; CDR3: CASSQAGSGWTGELFF
D: TRBD1; size: .; V: TRBV2; J: TRBJ1-2; DNA: TGTGCCAGCGGACAGGGGTTTAACTATGGCTACACCTTC; CDR3: CASGQGFNYGYTF
D: .; size: .; V: TRBV18; J: TRBJ1-1; DNA: TGTGCCAGCTCACTTGGGGGGGGCACTGAAGCTTTCTTT; CDR3: CASSLGGGTEAFF
D: .; size: once; V: TRBV7-2; J: TRBJ2-5; DNA: TGTGCCAGCAGCCTACTCAGGGGGAGGGAGACCCAGTACTTC; CDR3: CASSLLRGRETQYF
D: TRBD2; size: .; V: TRBV5-1; J: TRBJ2-1; DNA: TGCGCCAGCAGCTCTATCCTAGCGGATGAGCAGTTCTTC; CDR3: CASSSILADEQFF
D: TRBD2; size: .; V: TRBV7-7; J: TRBJ2-5; DNA: TGTGCCAGCAGCTTGGCGACTAGCGGGGGGGGGACCCAGTACTTC; CDR3: CASSLATSGGGTQYF
D: TRBD1; size: .; V: TRBV30; J: TRBJ1-5; DNA: TGTGCCTGGAGTCTCGGGACAGGCAATCAGCCCCAGCATTTT; CDR3: CAWSLGTGNQPQHF
D: TRBD1; size: .; V: TRBV28; J: TRBJ1-4; DNA: TGTGCCAGCGGGACAGGGGGTAATGAAAAACTGTTTTTT; CDR3: CASGTGGNEKLFF
D: TRBD2; size: .; V: TRBV27; J: TRBJ2-5; DNA: TGTGCCAGCACCCCCCTGGGAGCGGGAGGGCCGGAGACCCAGTACTTC; CDR3: CASTPLGAGGPETQYF
D: TRBD2; size: .; V: TRBV27; J: TRBJ2-3; DNA: TGTGCCAGCAGTTTACTAGCGGGGGTAACCACAGATACGCAGTATTTT; CDR3: CASSLLAGVTTDTQYF
D: .; size: few; V: TRBV7-2; J: TRBJ1-2; DNA: TGTGCCAGTGGGCCAGAGAACTATGGCTACACCTTC; CDR3: CASGPENYGYTF
D: .; size: .; V: TRBV21-1; J: TRBJ2-5; DNA: TGTGCCAGCAGCTCTTCGACAATACAAGAGACCCAGTACTTC; CDR3: CASSSSTIQETQYF
D: .; size: .; V: TRBV2; J: TRBJ2-7; DNA: TGTGCCAGCATTAACTACATAACCTCCTACGAGCAGTACTTC; CDR3: CASINYITSYEQYF
D: .; size: few; V: TRBV19; J: TRBJ2-6; DNA: TGTGCCAGTAGTATAGGGACTTTGGCTGGGGCCAACGTCCTGACTTTC; CDR3: CASSIGTLAGANVLTF
D: TRBD2; size: many; V: TRBV7-9; J: TRBJ2-7; DNA: TGTGCCAGCAGCCCGAGGACTAGCGGGAGAACTCAGTACGAGCAGTACTTC; CDR3: CASSPRTSGRTQYEQYF
D: TRBD2; size: .; V: TRBV4-3; J: TRBJ2-6; DNA: TGCGCCAGCAGCCAAAGCGGGGCTGGGGCCAACGTCCTAACTTTC; CDR3: CASSQSGAGANVLTF
D: .; size: few; V: TRBV15; J: TRBJ1-1; DNA: TGTGCCACCAGCAGAGATCCGCAGGGGCTGACTGAAGCTTTCTTT; CDR3: CATSRDPQGLTEAFF
D: TRBD1; size: .; V: TRBV19; J: TRBJ1-5; DNA: TGTGCCAGTAGTATCCCCGGGACAGGGGCTAATCAGCCCCAGCATTTT; CDR3: CASSIPGTGANQPQHF
D: .; size: .; V: TRBV25-1; J: TRBJ1-2; DNA: TGTGCCAGCAGACCTGCCGGGGGGGCCAACTATGGCTACACCTTC; CDR3: CASRPAGGANYGYTF
D: .; size: .; V: TRBV29-1; J: TRBJ2-2; DNA: TGCAGCGGAGGAGATGCCGGGGAGCTGTTTTTT; CDR3: CSGGDAGELFF
D: TRBD1; size: .; V: TRBV5-1; J: TRBJ1-1; DNA: TGCGCCAGCAGCTTGGTTCGGACAGGGTTGGCTGAAGCTTTCTTT; CDR3: CASSLVRTGLAEAFF
D: TRBD1; size: .; V: TRBV30; J: TRBJ1-4; DNA: TGTGCTCTTACCCTCGACAGGGTTAATGAAAAACTGTTTTTT; CDR3: CALTLDRVNEKLFF
D: TRBD1; size: .; V: TRBV12-5; J: TRBJ1-2; DNA: TGTGCTAGTGGTTTTTCTCCCGGGACAGGGTTTTATAACTATGGCTACACCTTC; CDR3: CASGFSPGTGFYNYGYTF
D: .; size: .; V: TRBV5-4; J: TRBJ2-3; DNA: TGTGCCAGCAGCTTCCTCACAGATACGCAGTATTTT; CDR3: CASSFLTDTQYF
D: .; size: .; V: TRBV6-1; J: TRBJ1-1; DNA: TGTGCCAGCTCTAGTATTACATCGAACACTGAAGCTTTCTTT; CDR3: CASSSITSNTEAFF
D: TRBD1; size: .; V: TRBV11-3; J: TRBJ1-1; DNA: TGTGCCAGCAGTCTATCCGGACAGGGGAACACTGAAGCTTTCTTT; CDR3: CASSLSGQGNTEAFF
D: .; size: .; V: TRBV4-1; J: TRBJ1-2; DNA: TGCGCCAGCAGCCAACCTGAGACTTCCAATGGCTACACCTTC; CDR3: CASSQPETSNGYTF
D: TRBD1; size: .; V: TRBV18; J: TRBJ2-1; DNA: TGTGCCAGCTCACCACGACAGGGGGCAAGGGACAATGAGCAGTTCTTC; CDR3: CASSPRQGARDNEQFF
D: .; size: .; V: TRBV28; J: TRBJ2-3; DNA: TGTGCCAGCATATCTCGAGGCGGGGAACGAGGAACAGATACGCAGTATTTT; CDR3: CASISRGGERGTDTQYF
D: .; size: .; V: TRBV29-1; J: TRBJ2-7; DNA: TGCAGCGCCGACGGGGACGGGAGCTCCTACGAGCAGTACTTC; CDR3: CSADGDGSSYEQYF
D: TRBD2; size: .; V: TRBV29-1; J: TRBJ2-1; DNA: TGCAGCGTGGATGGACATAGGGCTAGCGGGGCATACAATGAGCAGTTCTTC; CDR3: CSVDGHRASGAYNEQFF
D: .; size: .; V: TRBV7-2; J: TRBJ1-5; DNA: TGTGCCAGCAGCCAAAGGTCCGGGTTCGAAGGTCAGCCCCAGCATTTT; CDR3: CASSQRSGFEGQPQHF
D: TRBD1; size: .; V: TRBV9; J: TRBJ2-1; DNA: TGTGCCAGCAGCTCAACGACAGGGCCCTTTTTCAATGAGCAGTTCTTC; CDR3: CASSSTTGPFFNEQFF
D: TRBD2; size: .; V: TRBV19; J: TRBJ2-7; DNA: TGTGCCAGTAGTATAGGACTAGCTAGCTACGAGCAGTACTTC; CDR3: CASSIGLASYEQYF